One T cell receptor beta chain is described in this entry. Its antigen is not known. The sample comes from a study of a mutant IDH1 vaccine in newly diagnosed glioma. Study in general: Eight vaccinations went to patients in weeks 1, 3, 5, 7, 11, 15, 19, 23.

Study-level findings and limits: Vaccine-induced immune responses occurred in 93.3% of patients. Any relationship between pseudoprogression and changes in top peripheral T cell clonotypes seemed absent.

Trimming left V 3 bases short and J 2 bases short, with 10 bases between. The germline V gene has CDR1 GTSNPN and CDR2 SVGIG (reference sequence). The CDR3 runs 13 residues. The time point: week 11, during vaccination. With topical imiquimod, each dose of the vaccine consisted of 300 ug of mutant IDH1 20-mer peptide. TCRdb's table, derived via immunoSEQ multiplex PCR, lists solely in-frame clones and lacks some. The profile covers about 32,000 clones, with around 78% appearing a single time and approximately 23% taken by the ten largest. The clonotype comes from a man aged 30 to 45 with glioma. The rearrangement links TRBV30 to TRBJ1-2, with D maybe TRBD1 (5 bases). Sequences were derived from PBMCs, sampled from a glioma patient whose treatment included an IDH1 peptide vaccine. The CDR3 sequence: CAWRQELNYGYTF. CDR3 nucleotide sequence: TGTGCCTGGAGACAGGAGCTCAACTATGGCTACACCTTC.